The sequence of this T cell receptor (beta chain) was determined in a study of T cells expressing NK-cell markers. For the study at large: Repertoires of TCR beta were obtained from T cells sorted as CD3+CD56+NKG2C+, CD3+CD56+NKG2C- and CD3+CD56-NKG2C+. Most of the eight sequenced donors tested HCMV-seropositive; one tested seronegative. Study-wide results and limits: Of the CD8+ T cells in more than five donors, roughly 1.0-7.0% belonged to dominant NKG2C+ clonotypes.

Of note for this clonotype: Its antigen is currently unknown.

TCRdb re-called the 5' RACE reads and gives one entry per CDR3 protein, without DNA. The sample spans 400,000 to 550,000 distinct CDR3 sequences; the ten largest clones claim approximately 6.8%. This CDR3 is 14 amino acids long. The receptor was isolated from a woman aged 18 to 75 in good health. The sequencing sample was made of blood T cells: a sorted CD56 or NKG2C T cell subset, CD4+ or CD8+ T cells, or bulk PBMC T cells (not recorded which). The chain couples TRBV12-3 or TRBV12-4 to TRBJ1-4. Here the CDR3 reads CASSFRGRREKLFF.